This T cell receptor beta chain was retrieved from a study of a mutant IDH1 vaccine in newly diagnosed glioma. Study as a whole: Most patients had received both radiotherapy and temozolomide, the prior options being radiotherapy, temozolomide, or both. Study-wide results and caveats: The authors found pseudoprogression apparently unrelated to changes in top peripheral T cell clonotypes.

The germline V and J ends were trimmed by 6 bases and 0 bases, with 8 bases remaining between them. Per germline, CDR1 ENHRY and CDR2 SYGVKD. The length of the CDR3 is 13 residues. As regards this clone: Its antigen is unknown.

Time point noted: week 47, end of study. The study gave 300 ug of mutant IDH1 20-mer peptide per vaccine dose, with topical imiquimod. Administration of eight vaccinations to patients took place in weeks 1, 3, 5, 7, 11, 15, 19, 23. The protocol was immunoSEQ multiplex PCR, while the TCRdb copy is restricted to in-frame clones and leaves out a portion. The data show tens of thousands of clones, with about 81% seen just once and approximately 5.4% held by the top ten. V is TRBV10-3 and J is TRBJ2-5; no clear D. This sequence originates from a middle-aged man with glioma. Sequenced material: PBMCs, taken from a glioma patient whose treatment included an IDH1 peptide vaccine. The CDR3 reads CAISNGHQETQYF. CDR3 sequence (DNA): TGTGCCATCAGCAACGGCCACCAAGAGACCCAGTACTTC.